Listed here is a single T cell receptor beta chain. In the study's own analysis: For nucleated cells, counts were estimated from reference gene primer amplification. Data came from immunoSEQ multiplex PCR; TCRdb stores just in-frame clones and leaves some out. The D gene and trimming were derived from the DNA, and the V and J assignments and clone size from that table. The top ten clones hold approximately 12% of a sample with roughly 200,000 clones, 80% to 85% of them seen once. This sample is drawn from a study of blood T cell repertoires in COVID-19. A Seattle source enrolled patients during active infection and followed them longitudinally. Germline V gene sequence: CDR1 SGDLS, CDR2 YYNGEE. The CDR3 extends over 17 amino acids. V dropped 0 bases and J dropped 8; count of bases not matched to a gene: 11.

The TCR sequence derives from a woman of 80 years or more with COVID-19, enrolled during active disease. The source material was peripheral blood. This chain joins TRBV9 and TRBJ1-4; TRBD1 matches at 9 bases. The CDR3 sequence: CASSVAEGGTGQEKLFF. CDR3 in DNA: TGTGCCAGCAGCGTAGCCGAAGGTGGGACAGGGCAAGAAAAACTGTTTTTT.